This record looks at one T cell receptor beta chain sequence and its context. What it binds is not known. Researchers ran the PCR with 60 Vbeta and 13 Jbeta primers. Sequenced by immunoSEQ multiplex PCR; TCRdb stores in-frame clones only, minus some. Seen here are approximately 150,000 clones, 70% to 80% observed once, and the top ten hold approximately 0.94%. The sample is drawn from a study of cytomegalovirus exposure and HLA in healthy donors. CDR3 length: 16 residues. The germline gives CDR1 GTSNPN, CDR2 SVGIG (reference sequence). V shed 4 bases and J shed 0 bases, with 16 bases lying between them. Study-level points and caveats: Later, an analysis found that common viral pathogens appeared to be linked with several of the most significant clusters. The only immune exposure information that was available was CMV serostatus. According to a later analysis, donors in an Asian-associated ancestry cluster reportedly had fewer N-insertions than the roughly 670-donor mean. Productive status was seen about 87% or about 30% of the time for most TCR beta V segments in an earlier analysis.

The chain combines TRBV30 with TRBJ2-1, with TRBD2 as a possible D gene (6 bases). The sequencing input was PBMCs. The source is a woman between 55 and 75 years old in good health and CMV-seronegative. The CDR3 protein is CAWNRWTTSSYNEQFF. CDR3 nucleotides: TGTGCCTGGAACAGGTGGACTACGAGCTCCTACAATGAGCAGTTCTTC.